Following are 17 T cell receptor beta chains from one sample sequenced in a study of blood T cell repertoires in COVID-19. Libraries were prepared by immunoSEQ multiplex PCR; TCRdb keeps only in-frame clonotypes and omits some of them. There are 90,000 to 100,000 clones in the sample; about 88% occur only once, and roughly 17% lies in the top ten. Input material: peripheral blood. The receptors were gathered from an older woman with acute or convalescent COVID-19.

CDR3 sequence (DNA): TGTGCCAGCAGCGGGACTAAATTCTACAATGAGCAGTTCTTC. Protein product: CASSGTKFYNEQFF. The gene calls are TRBV27 and TRBJ2-1, with TRBD2 matching 7 bases. Germline assignment: CDR1 MNHEY and CDR2 SMNVEV (reference sequence). V was clipped by 6 bases and J by 3 bases; unmatched bases: 5. The CDR3 is 14 residues long.

This chain links TRBV5-1 with TRBJ2-5; possibly TRBD1 for D (6 bases). Trimming took off 1 base at V and 1 base at J, with 17 bases between the two ends. Germline-derived CDR1 and CDR2 are SGHRS and YFSETQ. The CDR3 loop spans 17 amino acids. CDR3 region: CASSLSPGGPIQETQYF. CDR3 sequence (DNA): TGCGCCAGCAGCTTGAGCCCTGGGGGCCCCATCCAAGAGACCCAGTACTTC.

The rearrangement uses TRBV9 and TRBJ2-1; 7 bases map to TRBD2. The CDR3 runs to 16 residues. J was trimmed by 2 bases and V by 0 bases; bases with no gene match: 5. Per the germline V gene, CDR1 is SGDLS and CDR2 is YYNGEE. The CDR3 region has the DNA TGTGCCAGCAGCGTAGGGGGGGGACCTACCTACAATGAGCAGTTCTTC. Translation gives CASSVGGGPTYNEQFF.

V and J are TRBV9 and TRBJ1-2; 9 nucleotides line up with TRBD1. After removal of 2 bases from V and 5 bases from J, the junction contained 7 bases not matched to a gene. Germline CDR1 is SGDLS and CDR2 is YYNGEE. The CDR3 runs to 15 residues. The CDR3 region is CASSVEDRGGYGYTF. DNA for the CDR3: TGTGCCAGCAGCGTCGAGGACAGGGGAGGGTATGGCTACACCTTC. The variable domain in full, completed from reference TRBV9 and TRBJ1-2, reads DSGVTQTPKHLITATGQRVTLRCSPRSGDLSVYWYQQSLDQGLQFLIQYYNGEERAKGNILERFSAQQFPDLHSELNLSSLELGDSALYFCASSVEDRGGYGYTFGSGTRLTVV.

The genes are TRBV11-1 and TRBJ2-7; D unclear. CDR3 length: 14 residues. Trimming stripped 5 bases from V and 2 bases from J, with 13 bases between. Germline CDR1 SGHAT, CDR2 FQDESV (reference sequence). The CDR3 spells CASSQGEQAYEQYF. The DNA of the CDR3 is TGTGCCAGCAGCCAAGGAGAACAAGCCTACGAGCAGTACTTC.

The sample holds a few counts of this clone. The chain links TRBV15 to TRBJ1-4; D unresolved. Germline V gene lookup returns CDR1 LNHNV and CDR2 YYDKDF (reference sequence). CDR3 length: 13 residues. V lost 2 bases, J lost 7 bases, and 8 bases lay in between. CDR3 coding DNA: TGTGCCACCAGCAGAATCCGGGGTGAAAAACTGTTTTTT. This codes for CATSRIRGEKLFF.

This chain joins TRBV7-2 and TRBJ2-2, with TRBD1 as a possible D gene (5 bases). CDR1 is SGHTA, CDR2 FQGNSA, per germline. The V end lost 0 bases, the J end lost 6 bases, and 14 bases lay between the germline ends. The CDR3 covers 16 residues. The CDR3: CASSLAWQGNAGELFF. The CDR3 bases are TGTGCCAGCAGCTTAGCTTGGCAGGGTAACGCCGGGGAGCTGTTTTTT.

The chain has TRBV6-5 and TRBJ1-2; weak D call: TRBD1 (6 bases). The germline V gene has CDR1 MNHEY and CDR2 SVGAGI. Trimming cost V 6 bases and J 8 bases, with 16 bases left between them. CDR3 length equals 13 residues. In DNA, the CDR3 is TGTGCCAGCAGCTCCGACAGGTCGGGAGGCTACACCTTC. It yields the protein CASSSDRSGGYTF.

The chain has TRBV12-3 or TRBV12-4 and TRBJ1-2, with D possibly TRBD1 on 6 matching bases. V was shortened by 5 bases and J by 7 bases, with 14 bases between the two germline ends. There are 13 residues in the CDR3. CDR3 coding DNA: TGTGCCAGCAGTGGTACCTCCAGGGGTGGCTACACCTTC. It translates to CASSGTSRGGYTF.

The V call is TRBV30, the J call TRBJ2-5; D may be TRBD2 (5 bases). Germline CDR1 is GTSNPN and CDR2 is SVGIG (reference sequence). The CDR3 runs to 14 residues. V lost 0 bases to trimming and J lost 7 bases, with 15 bases between them. CDR3 in amino acids: CAWSVLTGTGTQYF. The CDR3 coding sequence is TGTGCCTGGAGTGTATTGACGGGAACGGGGACCCAGTACTTC.

The V and J genes are TRBV12-3 or TRBV12-4 and TRBJ1-2, with D tentatively TRBD1 (6 bases). This CDR3 contains 12 residues. V was pared by 1 base and J by 9 bases, with 9 bases between. The CDR3 DNA is TGTGCCAGCAGTTTAGGGACAGAACGCTACACCTTC. Translating it yields CASSLGTERYTF.

The rearrangement joins TRBV18 to TRBJ1-1; D uncertain. CDR3 length: 12 amino acids. Trimming cost V 2 bases and J 10 bases, with 11 bases left between them. CDR1 is KGHSH, CDR2 LQKENI, per germline. The CDR3 DNA sequence: TGTGCCAGCTCACCAGAGGGAAGGGCAGCTTTCTTT. It codes for CASSPEGRAAFF.

This chain connects TRBV24-1 to TRBJ2-3; 12 bases are shared with TRBD2. V gave up 7 bases and J gave up 2 bases; unmatched junction bases: 12. From germline, CDR1 is KGHDR and CDR2 SFDVKD. This CDR3 spans 18 amino acids. The CDR3 bases are TGTGCCACCAGCCTAGGACCCCGACTAGCGGGGGTCACAGATACGCAGTATTTT. This encodes CATSLGPRLAGVTDTQYF.

The CDR3 DNA reads TGTGCCAGCAGCTTAATTCGGGGAAACACTGAAGCTTTCTTT. Encoded protein: CASSLIRGNTEAFF. The chain has TRBV7-8 and TRBJ1-1; D uncertain. V shed 2 bases and J shed 2 bases, with 9 bases lying between them. Germline assignment: CDR1 SGHVS and CDR2 FQNEAQ. The CDR3 totals 14 residues. Combining the CDR3 with reference TRBV7-8 and TRBJ1-1 gives the whole variable domain GAGVSQSPRYKVAKRGQDVALRCDPISGHVSLFWYQQALGQGPEFLTYFQNEAQLDKSGLPSDRFFAERPEGSVSTLKIQRTQQEDSAVYLCASSLIRGNTEAFFGQGTRLTVV.

This chain links TRBV19 with TRBJ1-2; D is perhaps TRBD1 (6 bases). CDR1 and CDR2 (germline): LNHDA, SQIVND (reference sequence). The CDR3 totals 13 residues. V was clipped by 1 base and J by 6 bases, with 9 bases between them. The CDR3 loop reads CASSIVGGDGYTF. The CDR3 DNA sequence: TGTGCCAGTAGTATAGTAGGGGGTGATGGCTACACCTTC.

V gene TRBV4-2 combines with J gene TRBJ1-5; a weak D match, TRBD1 (5 bases). Deletions cut 4 bases from V and 4 bases from J, with 11 bases between. Per the germline V gene, CDR1 is LGHNA and CDR2 is YNFKEQ. There are 14 residues in the CDR3. The CDR3 protein is CASSRGGTNQPQHF. The CDR3 bases are TGTGCCAGCAGCCGGGGGGGTACTAATCAGCCCCAGCATTTT.

The chain has TRBV10-3 and TRBJ1-3, with a weak D call TRBD1 (6 bases). Germline values: CDR1 ENHRY, CDR2 SYGVKD. The V gene lost 9 bases and the J gene lost 0 bases, with 15 bases spanning the gap. This CDR3 has 15 residues. CDR3 coding DNA: TGTGCCATTAACCTTGCAGGGGCCTCTGGAAACACCATATATTTT. This codes for CAINLAGASGNTIYF.